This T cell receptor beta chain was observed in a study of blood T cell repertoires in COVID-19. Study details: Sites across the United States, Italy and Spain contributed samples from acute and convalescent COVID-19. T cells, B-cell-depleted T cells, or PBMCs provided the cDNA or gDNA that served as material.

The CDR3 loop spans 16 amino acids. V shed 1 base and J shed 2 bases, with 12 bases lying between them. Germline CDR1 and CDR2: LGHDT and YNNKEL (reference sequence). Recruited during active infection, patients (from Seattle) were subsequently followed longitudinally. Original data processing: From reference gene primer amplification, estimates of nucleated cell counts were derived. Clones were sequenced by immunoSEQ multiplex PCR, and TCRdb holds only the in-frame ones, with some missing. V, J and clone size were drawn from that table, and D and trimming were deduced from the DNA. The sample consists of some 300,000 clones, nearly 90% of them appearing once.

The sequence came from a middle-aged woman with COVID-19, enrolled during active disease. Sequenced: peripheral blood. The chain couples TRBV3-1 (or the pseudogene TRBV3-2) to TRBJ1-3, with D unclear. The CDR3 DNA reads TGTGCCAGCAGCCAAGTTGCAGGAGGGCCTGGAAACACCATATATTTT. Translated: CASSQVAGGPGNTIYF.